The present T cell receptor beta chain was sequenced within a study of memory CD4+ T cells and cytomegalovirus serostatus. Study background: Of the healthy Belgian adults, 9 were CMV seropositive and 20 to 25 seronegative. General observations from the study: Suggested: most of the CMV-linked TCR signature lies in CD4+ memory cells.

As originally analysed: After removing out-of-frame reads, 2,204,828 distinct TCRbeta sequences remained. Sequenced by immunoSEQ multiplex PCR; TCRdb stores in-frame clones only, minus some. V and J calls and clone size are as listed in that table; D and trimming were resolved from the DNA. Of 60,000 to 75,000 clones listed, roughly 75% are singletons. Concerning this clone itself: As yet, its antigen is unknown.

The sort gate was single viable CD3+CD4+CD8-CD45RO+ cells for memory CD4+ T cells. Serostatus was set by detecting CMV pp150, pp28, p38, p52 IgG. The source is an adult in good health and CMV-seronegative. Some clones in this sample may be carry-over from other donors' samples. The sample was memory CD4+ T cells from blood.

The CDR3 nucleotides are TGTGCCAGCAGTTTAGGTTCCACCTACAATGAGCAGTTCTTC. The encoded protein is CASSLGSTYNEQFF. J is TRBJ2-1 and V is TRBV6-1; no clear D gene. CDR3 size: 14 residues. Trimming left V 5 bases short and J 2 bases short, with 10 bases between. In germline, CDR1 is MNHNS, CDR2 SASEGT.